The sequence of this T cell receptor (beta chain) was determined in a study of Graves' ophthalmopathy and Graves' hyperthyroidism. Trimming took off 6 bases at V and 4 bases at J, with 10 bases between the two ends. The CDR3 runs 12 residues. The germline V gene encodes CDR1 SQVTM and CDR2 ANQGSEA. Scientists amplified the TCR beta CDR3 regions from RNA transcripts. RT-PCR in the first round used HTBI primers; a second-round multiplex PCR followed. TCRdb passed the multiplex PCR reads through MiXCR, listing each CDR3 protein once. The profile shows around 520,000 distinct CDR3 sequences, roughly 40% of them singletons.

Sequenced: peripheral blood or thyroid tissue (not recorded which). The chain links TRBV29-1 to TRBJ1-5, with a possible D match to TRBD1 (5 bases). The sequence was collected from an adult man with Graves' hyperthyroidism. The CDR3 spells CSVQRGNQPQHF. For the CDR3, the DNA is TGCAGCGTCCAGCGGGGGAATCAGCCCCAGCATTTT.